This T cell receptor (beta chain) derives from a study of cytomegalovirus exposure and HLA in healthy donors. V lost 2 bases, J lost 6 bases, and 5 bases stayed unmatched. Germline lookup yields CDR1 SEHNR and CDR2 FQNEAQ (reference sequence). The CDR3 covers 14 residues. Study-wide findings and caveats: Subsequent analysis revealed that first-cohort TCR clusters tended to co-occur in the roughly 120 validation repertoires. Reports showed the classifier diagnosing cytomegalovirus status with high specificity and sensitivity. The CMV antigen specificity of a few CMV-associated chains was confirmed through in vitro analysis. Cytomegalovirus association was assigned to 150 to 200 TCR beta chains.

Repertoires were generated with immunoSEQ multiplex PCR, while TCRdb's copy carries only in-frame clones and drops some. The table has over 60,000 clones, approximately 95% seen once; the top ten hold around 3%. For this clone: Its specificity is not known.

The TCR sequence derives from a man aged 18 to 30 in good health and CMV-seronegative. Input material: PBMCs. The chain uses TRBV7-9 and TRBJ1-2, with 8 bases fitting TRBD1. CDR3 loop: CASSLLGTGDGYTF. The CDR3 DNA sequence: TGTGCCAGCAGCTTATTGGGGACAGGTGATGGCTACACCTTC.